This T cell receptor beta chain is from a study of T cells after yellow fever vaccination. Overall study context: The authors prepared low-cell-number fractions using SMART-Seq v4 Ultra Low Input. Findings of the study overall: Overlap between CD4 and CD8 compartments was detected for a small share of clonotypes. Post-booster repertoires contained most primary-vaccination clones again (about 95% CD4, 88% CD8).

It was through 5'RACE template switching that TCR cDNA was made, with a universal primer site and UMIs added. TCRdb re-derived calls from the 5' RACE reads in MiXCR, one entry per CDR3 protein. The data contain 250,000 to 300,000 distinct CDR3 sequences, around 5.2% of them singletons. This CDR3 region has 13 residues. Trimming took off 8 bases at V and 7 bases at J, with 17 bases between the two ends. From germline, CDR1 is MNHEY and CDR2 SVGEGT. This clonotype was observed a few times. Its antigen is not known. This specimen was CD4+ T cells sorted from PBMCs, taken on the day of the yellow fever booster vaccination. The J gene is TRBJ2-5, the V gene TRBV6-2 or TRBV6-3; no definite D call. This clonotype originated in a man between 18 and 35 years old who received the YFV17D yellow fever vaccine. The CDR3 DNA sequence: TGTGCCAGCCGCCGGTTCCTGCCGGGGACCCAGTACTTC. It codes for CASRRFLPGTQYF.